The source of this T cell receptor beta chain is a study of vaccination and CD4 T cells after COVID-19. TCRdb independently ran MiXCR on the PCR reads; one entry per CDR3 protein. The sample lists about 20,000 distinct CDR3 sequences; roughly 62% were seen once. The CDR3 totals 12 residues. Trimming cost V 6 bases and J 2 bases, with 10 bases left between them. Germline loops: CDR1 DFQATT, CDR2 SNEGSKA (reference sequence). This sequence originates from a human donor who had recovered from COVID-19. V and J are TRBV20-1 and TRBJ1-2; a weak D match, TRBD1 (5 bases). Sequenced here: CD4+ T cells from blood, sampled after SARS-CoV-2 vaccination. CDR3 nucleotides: TGCAGTGCCCCCGGACAAAACTATGGCTACACCTTC. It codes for CSAPGQNYGYTF.